This T cell receptor (beta chain) was sequenced during a study of T cell responses to AZD1222 COVID-19 vaccine. In the study overall: Analysis merged second doses at about 4 or about 12 weeks.

As regards this clone: Its cognate antigen is unknown.

Regarding the study as a whole: The sample set comprised mostly white British donors with more females, and clonal diversity was possibly underestimated.

The CDR3 covers 16 residues. The junction had 3 bases not matched to a gene; V was cut back by 1 base and J by 2 bases. Germline V lookup: CDR1 SEHNR, CDR2 FQNEAQ (reference sequence). Generated by immunoSEQ multiplex PCR, the TCRdb table keeps only in-frame clones and is missing some. This table has 65,000 to 75,000 clones, approximately 80% appearing once. The rearrangement uses TRBV7-9 and TRBJ2-3, with 10 bases fitting TRBD2. The TCR was taken from an adult in good health. The sequencing used peripheral blood, collected on day 0 of AZD1222 vaccination. CDR3 region: CASSLDTSGDTDTQYF. The CDR3 region has the DNA TGTGCCAGCAGCTTAGACACTAGCGGGGACACAGATACGCAGTATTTT.